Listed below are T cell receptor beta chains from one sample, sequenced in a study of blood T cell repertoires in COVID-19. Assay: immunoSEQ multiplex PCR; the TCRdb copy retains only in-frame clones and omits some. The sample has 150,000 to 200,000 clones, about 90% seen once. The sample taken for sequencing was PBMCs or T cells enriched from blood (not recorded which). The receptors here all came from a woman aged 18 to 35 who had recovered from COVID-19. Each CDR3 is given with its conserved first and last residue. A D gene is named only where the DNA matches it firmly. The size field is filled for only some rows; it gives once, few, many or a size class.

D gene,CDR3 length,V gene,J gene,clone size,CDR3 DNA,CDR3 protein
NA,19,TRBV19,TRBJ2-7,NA,TGTGCCAGTAGCCTCAGTATTGATTATGGTTTAACCTTCGCCTACGAGCAGTACTTC,CASSLSIDYGLTFAYEQYF
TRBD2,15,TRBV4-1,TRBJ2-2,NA,TGCGCCAGCAGCCAAGAGTGGGGGAGGGCCGGGGAGCTGTTTTTT,CASSQEWGRAGELFF
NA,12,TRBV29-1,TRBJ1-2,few,TGCAGCGTTGTATCTGGGGGGTATGGCTACACCTTC,CSVVSGGYGYTF
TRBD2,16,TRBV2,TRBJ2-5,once,TGTGCCAGGAGGACTAGCGGGGGGGCCGGTAAAGAGACCCAGTACTTC,CARRTSGGAGKETQYF
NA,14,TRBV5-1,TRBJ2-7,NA,TGCGCCAGCAGCTCCTCAGGGGCCCCGAGGGAGCAGTACTTC,CASSSSGAPREQYF
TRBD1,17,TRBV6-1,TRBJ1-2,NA,TGTGCCAGCAGTGCGGACAGGGGGCGAGGAGCTAACTATGGCTACACCTTC,CASSADRGRGANYGYTF
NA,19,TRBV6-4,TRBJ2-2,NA,TGTGCCAGCAGTGACTCCAAGGGGACGCGGGGGCCGGGGACCGGGGAGCTGTTTTTT,CASSDSKGTRGPGTGELFF
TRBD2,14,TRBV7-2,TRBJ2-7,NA,TGTGCCAGCAGGTTACTAGCGGGGTCGGGGGAGCAGTACTTC,CASRLLAGSGEQYF
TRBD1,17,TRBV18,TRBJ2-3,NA,TGTGCCAGCTCAATTCGACCCGGGACAGGAGGCACAGATACGCAGTATTTT,CASSIRPGTGGTDTQYF
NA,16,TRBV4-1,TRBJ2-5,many,TGCGCCAGCAGCCAGGGCCCTACGGGGGTGCGGGAGACCCAGTACTTC,CASSQGPTGVRETQYF
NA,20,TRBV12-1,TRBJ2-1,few,TGTGCCAGCAGCCGACCGGGGGTCCCTACTAGCGGGAGGATTAACAATGAGCAGTTCTTC,CASSRPGVPTSGRINNEQFF
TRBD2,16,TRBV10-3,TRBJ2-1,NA,TGTGCCATCAGCCGACTAGCGGAGAGCTCCTACAATGAGCAGTTCTTC,CAISRLAESSYNEQFF
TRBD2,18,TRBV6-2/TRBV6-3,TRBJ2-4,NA,TGTGCCAGCAGTGAGCGGGGGGCCGCCCCTGTAGCCAAAAACATTCAGTACTTC,CASSERGAAPVAKNIQYF
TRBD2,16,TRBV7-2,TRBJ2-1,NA,TGTGCCAGCAGCTTATCGACTAGCGGGATCGGTAATGAGCAGTTCTTC,CASSLSTSGIGNEQFF
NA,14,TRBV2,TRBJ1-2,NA,TGTGCCAGCAGGACAGGCCTTGCTAACTATGGCTACACCTTC,CASRTGLANYGYTF